This T cell receptor beta chain was documented in a study of cytomegalovirus exposure and HLA in healthy donors. Germline trimming cut 5 bases from V and 3 bases from J; bases unmatched to any gene: 11. The CDR3 has 16 amino acids. Germline CDR1 is SGHTA and CDR2 is FQGNSA. Measured with immunoSEQ multiplex PCR; TCRdb has only the in-frame clones, and not every one. The sample has tens of thousands of clones, 75% to 95% seen once. The source is a woman aged 25 to 39 in good health and CMV-seronegative. Sequencing was performed on PBMCs. The chain joins TRBV7-2 to TRBJ2-7; 9 nucleotides align to TRBD1. CDR3 DNA: TGTGCCAGCAGCCCCCAGACAGGGGGTCCGGTCTACGAGCAGTACTTC. Encoded protein: CASSPQTGGPVYEQYF.